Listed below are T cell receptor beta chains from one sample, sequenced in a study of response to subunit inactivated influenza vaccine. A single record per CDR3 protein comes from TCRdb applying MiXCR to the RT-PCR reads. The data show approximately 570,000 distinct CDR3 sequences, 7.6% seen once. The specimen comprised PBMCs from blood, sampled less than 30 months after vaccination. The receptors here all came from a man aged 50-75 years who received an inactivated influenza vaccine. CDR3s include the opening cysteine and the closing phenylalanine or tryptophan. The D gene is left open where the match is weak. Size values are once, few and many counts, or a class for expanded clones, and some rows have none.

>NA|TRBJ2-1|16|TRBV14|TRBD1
TGTGCCAGCAGCCAAGACTTCGGACAGGGGAACAATGAGCAGTTCTTC
CASSQDFGQGNNEQFF
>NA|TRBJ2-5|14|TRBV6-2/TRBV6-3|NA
TGTGCCAGCAGTTATCCGAGGCAGCAGGAGACCCAGTACTTC
CASSYPRQQETQYF
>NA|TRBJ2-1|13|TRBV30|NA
TGTGCCTGGAGCCCGGACACCTACAATGAGCAGTTCTTC
CAWSPDTYNEQFF
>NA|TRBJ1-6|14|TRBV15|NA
TGTGCCACCAGCAGAGTAGTCGACGGATCACCCCTCCACTTT
CATSRVVDGSPLHF
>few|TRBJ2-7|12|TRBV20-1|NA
TGCAGTGCTGGGACATTATCCTACGAGCAGTACTTC
CSAGTLSYEQYF
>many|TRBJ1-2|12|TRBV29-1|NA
TGCAGCGCCTCAAAAATAGGGCATGGCTACACCTTC
CSASKIGHGYTF
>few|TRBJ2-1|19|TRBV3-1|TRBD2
TGTGCCAGCAGCCAAGATCCTGGCGGTAGCGGGGTCCTCCACAATGAGCAGTTCTTC
CASSQDPGGSGVLHNEQFF
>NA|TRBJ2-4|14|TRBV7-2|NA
TGTGCCAGCAGCTTAAGGCGGCCCCCTGACATTCAGTACTTC
CASSLRRPPDIQYF
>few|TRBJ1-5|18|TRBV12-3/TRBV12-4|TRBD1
TGTGCCAGCAGTTTCGCTAGGGGGCGCATGGGTAGCAATCAGCCCCAGCATTTT
CASSFARGRMGSNQPQHF
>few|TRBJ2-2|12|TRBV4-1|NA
TGCGCCAGCAGTAAATCCTGGGGGGAGCTGTTTTTT
CASSKSWGELFF
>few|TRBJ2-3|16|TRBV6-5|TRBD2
TGTGCCAGCAGTTACTGGGCGGGGGGGCTCCCAGATACGCAGTATTTT
CASSYWAGGLPDTQYF
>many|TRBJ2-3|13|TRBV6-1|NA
TGTGCCAGCAGTACCACTTTCACAGATACGCAGTATTTT
CASSTTFTDTQYF
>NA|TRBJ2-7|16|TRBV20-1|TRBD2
TGCAGTGCTAGAGACCAGACTAGCGGATTCACCTACGAGCAGTACTTC
CSARDQTSGFTYEQYF
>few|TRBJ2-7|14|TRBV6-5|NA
TGTGCCAGCAGCTACGCGGGGCCTCACGACGAGCAGTACTTC
CASSYAGPHDEQYF
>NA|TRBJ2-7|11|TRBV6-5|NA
TGTGCCAGCAGCCTGGGACGGAGGCAGTACTTC
CASSLGRRQYF
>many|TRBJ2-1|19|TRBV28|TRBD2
TGTGCCAGCATCAAAGGAGAGACTAGCGGACTTAGCTCCTACAATGAGCAGTTCTTC
CASIKGETSGLSSYNEQFF
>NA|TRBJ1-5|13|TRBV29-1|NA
TGCAGCGTTCGTGGAGGCTTAAATCAGCCCCAGCATTTT
CSVRGGLNQPQHF